This T cell receptor (beta chain) was sequenced for a study of CD8+CD57+ T cells in acquired aplastic anemia. Study as a whole: The sorted CD4+ and CD8+ cells yielded an average around 3 ug of DNA. CD4+ cells from healthy donors averaged about 10 million reads. General study results and limits: In common between the patients and the controls were some 28 CD8+ CDR3 sequences.

This clonotype was seen many times. Its cognate antigen is unknown. According to the study, genomic DNA was the template for TCR beta VDJ and CDR3 profiling. TCRdb re-derived calls from the reads in MiXCR, one entry per CDR3 protein. The data hold roughly 80,000 distinct CDR3 sequences, with over 35% observed a single time. V lost 0 bases, J lost 9 bases, and 12 bases stayed unmatched. The CDR3 loop spans 16 amino acids. Germline CDR1 is LGHNA and CDR2 is YNFKEQ. The sample comprised sorted CD4+, CD8+, or CD8+CD57+ T cells (not recorded which) from PBMCs. This chain joins TRBV4-2 and TRBJ1-2; the match to TRBD1 covers 8 bases. The TCR was taken from a human donor in good health, serving as a control. DNA of the CDR3: TGTGCCAGCAGCCAAGATTGGGTAGAGACAGGGGAAAGCTACACCTTC. The encoded protein is CASSQDWVETGESYTF.